The 8 T cell receptor beta chains below all came from one sample that was sequenced in a study of beta chain features in type 1 diabetes. Study-level results: Among patients with Type 1 diabetes, TCRB CDR3s were moderately but significantly shorter in every one of the four CD4+ subsets.

Isolated RNA was reverse transcribed in full, so expressed TCRB transcripts were sequenced. This table comes from immunoSEQ multiplex PCR, and its TCRdb copy is limited to in-frame clones, with some not included. The repertoire consists of about 160,000 clones, with 7.8% occurring once and the leading ten covering about 0.9%. No cognate antigen is known for these TCRs. Source material: central memory CD4+ T cells from blood. These receptors were taken from a middle-aged woman with type 1 diabetes.

This clone was counted many times. The rearrangement links TRBV30 to TRBJ1-2; D call uncertain. V was pared by 2 bases and J by 7 bases, with 11 bases between. The CDR3 contains 12 residues. Germline V gene lookup returns CDR1 GTSNPN and CDR2 SVGIG (reference sequence). The CDR3 region is CAWSLSGGGYTF. CDR3 DNA sequence: TGTGCCTGGAGTCTCAGTGGCGGTGGCTACACCTTC. Combining the CDR3 with reference TRBV30 and TRBJ1-2 gives the whole variable domain SQTIHQWPATLVQPVGSPLSLECTVEGTSNPNLYWYRQAAGRGLQLLFYSVGIGQISSEVPQNLSASRPQDRQFILSSKKLLLSDSGFYLCAWSLSGGGYTFGSGTRLTVV.

This clone appeared a few times. The chain links TRBV28 to TRBJ2-7, with D unresolved. The length of the CDR3 is 16 residues. V gave up 3 bases and J gave up 1 base, with 16 bases separating them. Germline values: CDR1 MDHEN, CDR2 SYDVKM. The CDR3 nucleotides read TGTGCCAGCAGTTTCTCTCTGGCGACTCTTTCCTACGAGCAGTACTTC. Translation gives CASSFSLATLSYEQYF. The variable domain in full, completed from reference TRBV28 and TRBJ2-7, reads DVKVTQSSRYLVKRTGEKVFLECVQDMDHENMFWYRQDPGLGLRLIYFSYDVKMKEKGDIPEGYSVSREKKERFSLILESASTNQTSMYLCASSFSLATLSYEQYFGPGTRLTVT.

Comments on this clone: Germline and junction disagree at one end, which may indicate a read error. The genes are TRBV14 and TRBJ2-3; tentative D call: TRBD2 (6 bases). Germline V CDR1 and CDR2: SGHDN, FVKESK. This CDR3 contains 16 residues. The CDR3, as DNA: TGTGCCAGCAGCCAAGACCTCCGGGCCCCGCGGGATAAGCAGTATTTT. Translating it yields CASSQDLRAPRDKQYF.

The chain links TRBV30 to TRBJ1-1, with a tentative D call TRBD1 (5 bases). The CDR3 is made up of 12 amino acids. Germline-derived CDR1 and CDR2 are GTSNPN and SVGIG (reference sequence). V was shortened by 4 bases and J by 5 bases, with 11 bases between the two germline ends. This CDR3 is CAWKVEGTEAFF. DNA for the CDR3: TGTGCCTGGAAAGTGGAGGGGACTGAAGCTTTCTTT.

The genes are TRBV10-3 and TRBJ2-7; tentative D call: TRBD1 (5 bases). The CDR3 is made up of 12 amino acids. Germline CDR1 reads ENHRY; CDR2 reads SYGVKD. V was shortened by 3 bases and J by 5 bases, with 8 bases between the two germline ends. This CDR3 reads CAISEQAHEQYF. The CDR3 coding sequence is TGTGCCATCAGTGAACAGGCCCACGAGCAGTACTTC.

The V and J genes are TRBV15 and TRBJ2-5; 8 nucleotides align to TRBD1. The J segment lost 6 bases and the V segment lost 5 bases, leaving 8 bases of the junction unmatched. In germline, CDR1 is LNHNV, CDR2 YYDKDF (reference sequence). The CDR3 is made up of 14 amino acids. CDR3 sequence: CATSGTGGVKTQYF. CDR3 in DNA: TGTGCCACCAGCGGAACAGGGGGAGTAAAGACCCAGTACTTC.

This clone was picked up a small number of times. This chain connects TRBV20-1 to TRBJ2-7; D perhaps matches TRBD2 (5 bases). V shed 3 bases and J shed 6 bases, with 9 bases lying between them. Germline V gives CDR1 DFQATT, CDR2 SNEGSKA (reference sequence). The CDR3 spans 11 residues. CDR3 sequence (DNA): TGCAGTGCTAGGGGAGAGAGCGAGCAGTACTTC. Translating gives CSARGESEQYF.

CDR3 bases: TGTGCCAGCGCCGAGACACTGAACACCGGGGAGCTGTTTTTT. This gives the protein CASAETLNTGELFF. The V and J genes are TRBV11-1 and TRBJ2-2; D ambiguous. The V end lost 8 bases, the J end lost 1 base, and 11 bases lay between the germline ends. The CDR3 has 14 amino acids. Germline V gives CDR1 SGHAT, CDR2 FQDESV (reference sequence). The entire variable domain, with the rest obtained from reference TRBV11-1 and TRBJ2-2, is as follows: EAEVAQSPRYKITEKSQAVAFWCDPISGHATLYWYRQILGQGPELLVQFQDESVVDDSQLPKDRFSAERLKGVDSTLKIQPAELGDSAMYLCASAETLNTGELFFGEGSRLTVL.